These 20 T cell receptor beta chains originate from one sample sequenced in a study of blood T cell repertoires in COVID-19. Data came from immunoSEQ multiplex PCR; TCRdb stores just in-frame clones and leaves some out. The data contain about 250,000 clones, 70% to 90% of them singletons. Sequenced input: peripheral blood. These TCRs come from a man between 18 and 29 years old with active or convalescent COVID-19.

The chain uses TRBV11-2 and TRBJ1-5, with D uncertain. The CDR3 consists of 15 residues. In germline, CDR1 is SGHAT, CDR2 FQNNGV. Trimming stripped 3 bases from V and 9 bases from J, with 18 bases between. The CDR3 sequence is CASSFSGPLFGPQHF. The CDR3 DNA follows: TGTGCCAGCAGCTTCAGCGGACCATTATTCGGGCCCCAGCATTTT.

This clone was seen only a few times. The chain employs TRBV6-2 or TRBV6-3 and TRBJ1-2, with TRBD1 matching over 7 bases. CDR3 length equals 15 residues. Per the germline V gene, CDR1 is MNHEY and CDR2 is SVGEGT. V trimming: 5 bases; J trimming: 4 bases; junction bases outside the gene matches: 10. CDR3 coding DNA: TGTGCCAGCAGTGGCCTCCCCCGACAGGGCTATGGCTACACCTTC. As protein: CASSGLPRQGYGYTF.

The chain joins TRBV6-1 to TRBJ1-5, with 8 bases aligning to TRBD1. V was clipped by 2 bases and J by 6 bases; unmatched bases: 3. From germline, CDR1 is MNHNS and CDR2 SASEGT. CDR3 length: 14 residues. The CDR3 nucleotides are TGTGCCAGCAGTGAACAGGGGGCAGGTCAGCCCCAGCATTTT. This codes for CASSEQGAGQPQHF.

This clone occurred a few times. V usage is TRBV5-1 and J usage is TRBJ2-3; 9 bases match TRBD1. Trimming took 4 bases from V and 6 from J; bases not matched to a gene: 6. The CDR3 loop spans 14 amino acids. The germline V gene encodes CDR1 SGHRS and CDR2 YFSETQ. The CDR3 protein is CASSLGQGVDTQYF. Here the CDR3 DNA reads TGCGCCAGCAGCCTGGGACAGGGTGTTGATACGCAGTATTTT. Using reference TRBV5-1 and TRBJ2-3 for the parts outside the CDR3, the full variable domain is KAGVTQTPRYLIKTRGQQVTLSCSPISGHRSVSWYQQTPGQGLQFLFEYFSETQRNKGNFPGRFSGRQFSNSRSEMNVSTLELGDSALYLCASSLGQGVDTQYFGPGTRLTVL.

This clone has just one count. The chain is built from TRBV10-3 and TRBJ2-2; D might be TRBD1 (7 bases). The CDR3 covers 16 residues. The germline gives CDR1 ENHRY, CDR2 SYGVKD. Trimming removed 6 bases at V and 3 bases at J, with 17 bases between. The CDR3 reads CAIRAVGRGDTGELFF. The CDR3 DNA sequence: TGTGCCATCAGGGCAGTGGGCAGGGGGGACACCGGGGAGCTGTTTTTT.

This CDR3 reads CASSLTGGTEAFF. The CDR3 DNA follows: TGTGCCAGCAGTCTCACAGGGGGCACTGAAGCTTTCTTT. The gene calls are TRBV27 and TRBJ1-1; 8 bases fit TRBD1. Germline V lookup: CDR1 MNHEY, CDR2 SMNVEV (reference sequence). Germline trimming cut 5 bases from V and 4 bases from J; bases unmatched to any gene: 3. The CDR3 is 13 amino acids.

The chain carries TRBV6-5 and TRBJ2-3; D may be TRBD2 (5 bases). The germline V and J ends were trimmed by 8 bases and 10 bases, with 13 bases remaining between them. The germline V gene has CDR1 MNHEY and CDR2 SVGAGI. CDR3 length equals 11 residues. As DNA, the CDR3 is TGTGCCAGCGTTGTATTCGGGGCGCAGTATTTT. It is translated as CASVVFGAQYF.

This clone turned up a few times. V and J are TRBV10-3 and TRBJ2-1; possible D gene TRBD2, 6 bases. The V gene's germline CDR1 is ENHRY and CDR2 SYGVKD. CDR3 length: 12 residues. V gave up 10 bases and J gave up 0 bases, with 7 bases separating them. The CDR3 loop is CATGSSYNEQFF. The CDR3 nucleotides read TGTGCCACCGGGAGCTCCTACAATGAGCAGTTCTTC.

The rearrangement uses TRBV5-1 and TRBJ2-2; D may be TRBD2 (6 bases). The germline gives CDR1 SGHRS, CDR2 YFSETQ. V gave up 2 bases and J gave up 4 bases, with 12 bases separating them. The CDR3 is made up of 15 amino acids. DNA for the CDR3: TGCGCCAGCAGCTTTAACGGGGGAGGCACCGGGGAGCTGTTTTTT. Protein: CASSFNGGGTGELFF.

The chain combines TRBV18 with TRBJ1-2; D is unclear. Per germline, CDR1 KGHSH and CDR2 LQKENI. V shed 3 bases and J shed 6 bases, with 11 bases lying between them. CDR3 length: 13 residues. CDR3 in amino acids: CASSPGSINGYTF. DNA of the CDR3: TGTGCCAGCTCACCCGGGTCAATTAATGGCTACACCTTC.

The chain uses TRBV5-1 and TRBJ2-5; TRBD2 is a possible D gene (5 bases). V was clipped by 4 bases and J by 7 bases, with 26 bases between them. The CDR3 has 17 residues. The germline V gene encodes CDR1 SGHRS and CDR2 YFSETQ. This CDR3 reads CASSPSEAGLSPGTQYF. The CDR3 nucleotides read TGCGCCAGCAGCCCTAGTGAGGCGGGCTTGAGTCCAGGGACCCAGTACTTC.

The J gene is TRBJ1-5, the V gene TRBV19, with D uncertain. V gave up 4 bases and J gave up 0 bases, with 4 bases separating them. Per germline, CDR1 LNHDA and CDR2 SQIVND (reference sequence). This CDR3 region has 13 residues. CDR3 DNA sequence: TGTGCCAGTAGTACCTTTAGCAATCAGCCCCAGCATTTT. This sequence encodes CASSTFSNQPQHF.

This clone was detected a few times. This sequence joins TRBV6-1 and TRBJ1-6, with TRBD1 matching 7 bases. V trimming: 2 bases; J trimming: 10 bases; junction bases outside the gene matches: 8. CDR3 size: 15 residues. Germline CDR1 reads MNHNS; CDR2 reads SASEGT. The chain's CDR3 is CASSEIGNRGSPLHF. Written as DNA, the CDR3 is TGTGCCAGCAGTGAAATCGGTAACAGGGGATCACCCCTCCACTTT.

The count of this clone is one. The chain combines TRBV6-5 with TRBJ1-2; TRBD1 aligns across 10 bases. This CDR3 spans 13 amino acids. Germline V gene lookup returns CDR1 MNHEY and CDR2 SVGAGI. The trim removed 6 bases at V and 6 bases at J, leaving 4 bases unmatched. The CDR3, as DNA: TGTGCCAGCAGGAAGACAGGGGGCAATGGCTACACCTTC. Translation gives CASRKTGGNGYTF.

V is TRBV27 and J is TRBJ2-7, with 8 nucleotides matching TRBD2. V trimming: 4 bases; J trimming: 5 bases; junction bases outside the gene matches: 13. This CDR3 spans 16 amino acids. Germline V gene sequence: CDR1 MNHEY, CDR2 SMNVEV (reference sequence). The CDR3 loop is CASSSGTRIRGDEQYF. The CDR3 DNA is TGTGCCAGCAGTTCCGGGACTAGGATTCGGGGGGACGAGCAGTACTTC.

V is TRBV11-2 and J is TRBJ1-2; 9 positions agree with TRBD1. This CDR3 contains 14 residues. J was trimmed by 5 bases and V by 2 bases; bases with no gene match: 3. The germline gives CDR1 SGHAT, CDR2 FQNNGV. The CDR3 DNA reads TGTGCCAGCAGCTTACGACAGGGGGGGTATGGCTACACCTTC. Its protein product is CASSLRQGGYGYTF. Based on the CDR3 plus reference TRBV11-2 and TRBJ1-2, the full variable domain is EAGVAQSPRYKIIEKRQSVAFWCNPISGHATLYWYQQILGQGPKLLIQFQNNGVVDDSQLPKDRFSAERLKGVDSTLKIQPAKLEDSAVYLCASSLRQGGYGYTFGSGTRLTVV.

The chain joins TRBV29-1 to TRBJ1-2; D is perhaps TRBD1 (5 bases). This CDR3 contains 12 residues. V was pared by 4 bases and J by 2 bases, with 8 bases between. Germline CDR1 is SQVTM and CDR2 is ANQGSEA. CDR3 bases: TGCAGCGTTGCTGGGGCGAACTATGGCTACACCTTC. Translating it yields CSVAGANYGYTF.

This clone was seen a few times. The CDR3 nucleotides are TGCGCCAGCAGCATCGGTTTACAGGGTGGCCAGCCCCAGCATTTT. The encoded protein is CASSIGLQGGQPQHF. The gene calls are TRBV4-1 and TRBJ1-5; D possibly corresponds to TRBD1 (6 bases). CDR1 is MGHRA, CDR2 YSYEKL, per germline. Trimming removed 5 bases from V and 7 bases from J, with 18 bases in between. The CDR3 loop spans 15 amino acids.

The rearrangement links TRBV6-6 to TRBJ1-4; 7 bases are shared with TRBD1. V trimming: 5 bases; J trimming: 3 bases; junction bases outside the gene matches: 18. Germline lookup yields CDR1 MNHNY and CDR2 SVGAGI (reference sequence). The CDR3 extends over 19 amino acids. CDR3 amino acids: CASSPQGWPILGANEKLFF. The CDR3 DNA sequence: TGTGCCAGCAGTCCACAGGGGTGGCCTATCTTAGGGGCTAATGAAAAACTGTTTTTT.

This clone was counted a few times. The chain combines TRBV7-9 with TRBJ2-7; a weak D match, TRBD2 (5 bases). V lost 5 bases, J lost 0 bases, and 11 bases lay in between. Germline V CDR1 and CDR2: SEHNR, FQNEAQ (reference sequence). The CDR3 runs 14 residues. CDR3 DNA sequence: TGTGCCAGCAGCGGGAGCGGCAGCTCCTACGAGCAGTACTTC. This translates into CASSGSGSSYEQYF.